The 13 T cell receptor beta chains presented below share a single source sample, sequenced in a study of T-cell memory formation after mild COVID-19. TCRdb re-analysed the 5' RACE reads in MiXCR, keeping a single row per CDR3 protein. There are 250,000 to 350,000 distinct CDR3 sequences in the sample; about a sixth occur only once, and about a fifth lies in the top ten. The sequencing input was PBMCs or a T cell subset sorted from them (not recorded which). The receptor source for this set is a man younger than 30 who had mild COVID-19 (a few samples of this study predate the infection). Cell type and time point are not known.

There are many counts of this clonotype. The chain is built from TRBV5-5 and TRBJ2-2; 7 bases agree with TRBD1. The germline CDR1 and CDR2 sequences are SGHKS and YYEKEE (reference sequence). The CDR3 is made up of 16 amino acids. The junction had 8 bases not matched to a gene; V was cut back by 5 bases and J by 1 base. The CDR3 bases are TGTGCCAGCAGGTCCGGACAGGATATGAACACCGGGGAGCTGTTTTTT. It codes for CASRSGQDMNTGELFF.

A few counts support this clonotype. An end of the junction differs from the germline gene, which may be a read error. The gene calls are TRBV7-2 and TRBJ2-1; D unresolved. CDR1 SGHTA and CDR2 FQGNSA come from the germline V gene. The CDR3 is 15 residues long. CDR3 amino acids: CASSLVDILYTEQFF. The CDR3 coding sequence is TGTGCCAGCAGCTTAGTGGATATTTTGTACACTGAGCAGTTCTTC.

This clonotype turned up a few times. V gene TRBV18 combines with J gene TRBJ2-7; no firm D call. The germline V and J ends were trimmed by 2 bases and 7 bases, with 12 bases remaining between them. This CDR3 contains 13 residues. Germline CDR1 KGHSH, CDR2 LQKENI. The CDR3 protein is CASSPAAVGEQYV. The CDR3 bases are TGTGCCAGCTCACCAGCTGCGGTCGGGGAGCAGTACGTC.

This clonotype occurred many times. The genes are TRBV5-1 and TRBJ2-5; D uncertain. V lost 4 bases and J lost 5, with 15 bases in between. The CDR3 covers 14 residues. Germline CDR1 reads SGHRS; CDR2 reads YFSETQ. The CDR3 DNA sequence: TGCGCCAGCAGCCGGAACCCGTCGGAGGAGACCCAGTACTTC. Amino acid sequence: CASSRNPSEETQYF.

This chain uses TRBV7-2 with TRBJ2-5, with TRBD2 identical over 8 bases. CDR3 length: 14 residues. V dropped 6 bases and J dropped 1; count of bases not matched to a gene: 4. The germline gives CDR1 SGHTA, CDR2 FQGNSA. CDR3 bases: TGTGCCAGCAGGCCGGGGGGGATCCAAGAGACCCAGTACTTC. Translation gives CASRPGGIQETQYF.

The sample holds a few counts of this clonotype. The CDR3 nucleotides read TGTGCCAGCAGCCGCGGGACAGGGAAGGGCTATGGCTACACCTTC. It yields the protein CASSRGTGKGYGYTF. The gene calls are TRBV7-2 and TRBJ1-2, with 9 bases identical to TRBD1. Germline V gene sequence: CDR1 SGHTA, CDR2 FQGNSA. The CDR3 spans 15 residues. The V segment lost 5 bases and the J segment 4 bases; nucleotides outside the gene matches: 8.

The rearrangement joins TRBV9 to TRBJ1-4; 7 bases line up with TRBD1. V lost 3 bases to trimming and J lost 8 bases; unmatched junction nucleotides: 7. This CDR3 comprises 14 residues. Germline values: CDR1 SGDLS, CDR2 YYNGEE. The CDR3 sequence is CASSGDRVGEKLFF. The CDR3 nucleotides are TGTGCCAGCAGCGGAGACAGGGTGGGGGAAAAACTGTTTTTT.

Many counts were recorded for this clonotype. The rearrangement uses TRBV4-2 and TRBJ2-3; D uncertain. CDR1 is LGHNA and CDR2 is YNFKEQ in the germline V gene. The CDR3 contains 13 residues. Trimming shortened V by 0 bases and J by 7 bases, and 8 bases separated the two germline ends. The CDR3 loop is CASSQERPYTQYF. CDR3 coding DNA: TGTGCCAGCAGCCAAGAACGTCCCTATACGCAGTATTTT.

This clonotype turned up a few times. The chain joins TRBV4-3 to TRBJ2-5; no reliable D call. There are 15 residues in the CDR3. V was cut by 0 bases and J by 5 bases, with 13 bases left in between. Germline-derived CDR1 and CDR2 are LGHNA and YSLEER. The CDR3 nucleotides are TGCGCCAGCAGCCAAGATGGTTTGGTAGGGGAGACCCAGTACTTC. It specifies CASSQDGLVGETQYF.

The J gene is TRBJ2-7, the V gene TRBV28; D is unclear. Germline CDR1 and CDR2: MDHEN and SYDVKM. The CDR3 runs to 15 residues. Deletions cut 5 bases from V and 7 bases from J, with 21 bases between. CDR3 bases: TGTGCCAGCAGTCCCCCCTATGTGGTGGTGAGTGAGCAGTACGTC. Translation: CASSPPYVVVSEQYV.

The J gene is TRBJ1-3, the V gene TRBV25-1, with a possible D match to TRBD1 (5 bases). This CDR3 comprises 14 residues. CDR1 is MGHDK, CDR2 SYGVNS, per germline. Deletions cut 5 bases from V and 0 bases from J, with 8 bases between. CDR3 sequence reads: CASSTGSSGNTIYF. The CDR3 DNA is TGTGCCAGCAGTACAGGTAGCTCTGGAAACACCATATATTTT.

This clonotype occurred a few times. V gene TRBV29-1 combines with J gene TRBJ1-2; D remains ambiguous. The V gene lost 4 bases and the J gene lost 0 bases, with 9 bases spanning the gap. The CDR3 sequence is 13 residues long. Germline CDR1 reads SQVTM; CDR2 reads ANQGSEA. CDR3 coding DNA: TGCAGCGTTGGGAAGACTGCTAACTATGGCTACACCTTC. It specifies CSVGKTANYGYTF.

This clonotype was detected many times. CDR3 nucleotides: TGCAGTGCTTCACGACAGGACATTCAGTACTTC. Amino acid sequence: CSASRQDIQYF. The chain employs TRBV20-1 and TRBJ2-4, with a weak D call TRBD1 (6 bases). The CDR3 totals 11 residues. The germline CDR1 and CDR2 sequences are DFQATT and SNEGSKA (reference sequence). Trimming left V 5 bases short and J 8 bases short, with 10 bases between.